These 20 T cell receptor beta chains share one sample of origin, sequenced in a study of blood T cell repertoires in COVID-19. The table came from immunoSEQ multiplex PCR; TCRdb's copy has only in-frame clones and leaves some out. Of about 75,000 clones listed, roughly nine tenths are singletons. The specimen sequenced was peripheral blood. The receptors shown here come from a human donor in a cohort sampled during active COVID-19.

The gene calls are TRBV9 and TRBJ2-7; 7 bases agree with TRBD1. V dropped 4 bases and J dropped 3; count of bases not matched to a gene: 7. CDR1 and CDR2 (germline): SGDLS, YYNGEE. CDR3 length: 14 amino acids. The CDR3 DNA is TGTGCCAGCAGCCAAGACAGGGTCGGCTACGAGCAGTACTTC. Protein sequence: CASSQDRVGYEQYF.

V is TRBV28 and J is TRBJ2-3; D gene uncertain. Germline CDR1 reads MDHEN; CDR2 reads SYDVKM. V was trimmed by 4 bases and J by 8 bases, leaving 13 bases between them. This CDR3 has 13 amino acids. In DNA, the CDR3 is TGTGCCAGCAGTTGGTCCAGTGTTCGTACGCAGTATTTT. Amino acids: CASSWSSVRTQYF.

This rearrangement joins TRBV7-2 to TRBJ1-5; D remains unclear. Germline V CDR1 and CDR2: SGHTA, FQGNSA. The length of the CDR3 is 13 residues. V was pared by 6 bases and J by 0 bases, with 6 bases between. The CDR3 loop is CASSPSSNQPQHF. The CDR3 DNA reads TGTGCCAGCAGTCCTAGTAGCAATCAGCCCCAGCATTTT.

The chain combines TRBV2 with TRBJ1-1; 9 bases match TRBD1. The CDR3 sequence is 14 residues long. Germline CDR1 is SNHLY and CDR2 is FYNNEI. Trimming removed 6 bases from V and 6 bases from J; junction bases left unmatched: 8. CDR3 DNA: TGTGCCAGCAGCCTTGGGACAGGGCGACCTGAAGCTTTCTTT. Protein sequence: CASSLGTGRPEAFF.

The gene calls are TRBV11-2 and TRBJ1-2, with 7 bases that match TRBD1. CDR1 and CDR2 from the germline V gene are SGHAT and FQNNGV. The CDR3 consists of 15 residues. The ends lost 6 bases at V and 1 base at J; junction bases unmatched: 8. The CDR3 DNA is TGTGCCAGCAGTCAAGGACAGGCGAATAACTATGGCTACACCTTC. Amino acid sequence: CASSQGQANNYGYTF.

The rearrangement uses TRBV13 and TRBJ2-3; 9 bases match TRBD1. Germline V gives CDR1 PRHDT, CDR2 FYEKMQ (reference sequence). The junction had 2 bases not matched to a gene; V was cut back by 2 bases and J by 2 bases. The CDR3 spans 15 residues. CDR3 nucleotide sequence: TGTGCCAGCAGCTTATGGACAGGGGTCACAGATACGCAGTATTTT. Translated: CASSLWTGVTDTQYF.

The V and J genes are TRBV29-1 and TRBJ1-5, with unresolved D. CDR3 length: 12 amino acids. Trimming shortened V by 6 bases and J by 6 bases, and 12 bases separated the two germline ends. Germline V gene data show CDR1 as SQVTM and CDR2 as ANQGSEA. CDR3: CSVAPSGQPQHF. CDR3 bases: TGCAGCGTCGCTCCCAGTGGTCAGCCCCAGCATTTT.

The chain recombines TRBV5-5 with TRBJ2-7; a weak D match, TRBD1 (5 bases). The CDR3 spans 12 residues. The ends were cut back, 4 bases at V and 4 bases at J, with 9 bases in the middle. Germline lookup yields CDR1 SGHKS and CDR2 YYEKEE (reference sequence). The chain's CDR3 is CASSPGRYEQYF. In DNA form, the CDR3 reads TGTGCCAGCAGCCCAGGGCGTTACGAGCAGTACTTC.

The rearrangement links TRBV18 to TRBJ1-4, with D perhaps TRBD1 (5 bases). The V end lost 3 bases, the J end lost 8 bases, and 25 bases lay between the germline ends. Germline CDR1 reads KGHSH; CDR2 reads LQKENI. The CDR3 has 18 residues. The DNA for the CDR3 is TGTGCCAGCTCACCCATAATAACGAGGGGAGGTGTAGAAGAAAAACTGTTTTTT. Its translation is CASSPIITRGGVEEKLFF.

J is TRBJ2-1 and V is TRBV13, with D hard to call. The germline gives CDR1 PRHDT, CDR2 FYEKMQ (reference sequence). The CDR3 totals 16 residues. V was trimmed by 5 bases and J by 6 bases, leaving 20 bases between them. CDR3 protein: CASSRRLGAALNEQFF. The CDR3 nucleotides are TGTGCCAGCAGCCGGCGTCTTGGAGCCGCCCTCAATGAGCAGTTCTTC.

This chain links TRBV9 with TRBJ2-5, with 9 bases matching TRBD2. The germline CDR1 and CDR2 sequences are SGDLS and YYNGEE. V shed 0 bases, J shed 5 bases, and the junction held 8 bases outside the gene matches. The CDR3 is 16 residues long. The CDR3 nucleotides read TGTGCCAGCAGCGTAGAGGGCGGGAGGGCCATGGAGACCCAGTACTTC. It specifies CASSVEGGRAMETQYF.

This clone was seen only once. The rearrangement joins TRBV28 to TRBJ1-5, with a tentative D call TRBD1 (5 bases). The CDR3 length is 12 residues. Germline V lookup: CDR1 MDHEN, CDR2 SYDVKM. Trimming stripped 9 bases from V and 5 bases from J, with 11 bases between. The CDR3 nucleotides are TGTGCCAGTACAGGTTTGGATCAGCCCCAGCATTTT. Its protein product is CASTGLDQPQHF.

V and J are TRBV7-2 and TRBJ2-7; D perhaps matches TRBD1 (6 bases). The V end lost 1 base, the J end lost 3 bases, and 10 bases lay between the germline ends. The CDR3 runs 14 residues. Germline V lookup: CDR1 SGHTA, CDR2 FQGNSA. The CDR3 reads CASSLGGTLYEQYF. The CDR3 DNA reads TGTGCCAGCAGCTTAGGGGGGACACTCTACGAGCAGTACTTC.

The CDR3 sequence: CASSGLAGGGPGGTGELFF. The CDR3, as DNA: TGTGCCAGCAGTGGACTAGCGGGAGGAGGGCCGGGGGGCACCGGGGAGCTGTTTTTT. The chain joins TRBV2 to TRBJ2-2; TRBD2 aligns across 13 bases. Germline trimming cut 4 bases from V and 4 bases from J; bases unmatched to any gene: 12. This CDR3 has 19 amino acids. Per the germline V gene, CDR1 is SNHLY and CDR2 is FYNNEI. The full variable domain, completed using reference TRBV2 and TRBJ2-2, is EPEVTQTPSHQVTQMGQEVILRCVPISNHLYFYWYRQILGQKVEFLVSFYNNEISEKSEIFDDQFSVERPDGSNFTLKIRSTKLEDSAMYFCASSGLAGGGPGGTGELFFGEGSRLTVL.

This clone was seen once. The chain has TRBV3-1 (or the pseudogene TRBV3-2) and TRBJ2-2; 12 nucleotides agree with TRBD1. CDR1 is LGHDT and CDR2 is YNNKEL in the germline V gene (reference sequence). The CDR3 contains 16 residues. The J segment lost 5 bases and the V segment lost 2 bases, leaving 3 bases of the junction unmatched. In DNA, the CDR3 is TGTGCCAGCAGCCAACGGGACAGGGGGCTAACCGGGGAGCTGTTTTTT. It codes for CASSQRDRGLTGELFF.

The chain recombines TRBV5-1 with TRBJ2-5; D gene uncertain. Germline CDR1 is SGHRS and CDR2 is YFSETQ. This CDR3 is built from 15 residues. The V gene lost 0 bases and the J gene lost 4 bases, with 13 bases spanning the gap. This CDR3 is CASSLGAGSRETQYF. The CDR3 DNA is TGCGCCAGCAGCTTGGGGGCAGGCAGTAGAGAGACCCAGTACTTC.

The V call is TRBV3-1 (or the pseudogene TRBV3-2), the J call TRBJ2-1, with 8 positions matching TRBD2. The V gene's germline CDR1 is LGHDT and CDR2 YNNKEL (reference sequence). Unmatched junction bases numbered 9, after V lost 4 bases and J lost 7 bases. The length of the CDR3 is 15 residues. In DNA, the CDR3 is TGTGCCAGCAGCCGTTCCCGGGGGGGCCAGAATGAGCAGTTCTTC. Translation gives CASSRSRGGQNEQFF.

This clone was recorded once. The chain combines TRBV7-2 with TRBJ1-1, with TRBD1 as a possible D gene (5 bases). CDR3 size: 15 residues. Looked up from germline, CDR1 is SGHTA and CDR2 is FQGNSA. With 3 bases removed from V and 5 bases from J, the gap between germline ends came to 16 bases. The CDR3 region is CASSLDGGVWTEAFF. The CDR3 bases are TGTGCCAGCAGCTTGGACGGGGGAGTTTGGACTGAAGCTTTCTTT.

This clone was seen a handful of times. The CDR3: CASSSSGRAYSEQYF. The DNA of the CDR3 is TGTGCCAGCAGTTCTAGCGGGAGGGCCTACTCCGAGCAGTACTTC. The V call is TRBV27, the J call TRBJ2-7, with 12 bases identical to TRBD2. The CDR3 is 15 amino acids. Germline loops: CDR1 MNHEY, CDR2 SMNVEV (reference sequence). J gave up 6 bases and V 4 bases, and 7 bases lay outside the gene matches.

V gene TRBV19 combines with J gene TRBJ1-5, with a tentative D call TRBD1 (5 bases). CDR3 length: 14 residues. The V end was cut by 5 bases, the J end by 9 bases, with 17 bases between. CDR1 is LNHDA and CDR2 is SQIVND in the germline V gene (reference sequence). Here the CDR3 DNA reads TGTGCCAGTAGTGCGACCGGGGGGGGATCGCCCCAGCATTTT. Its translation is CASSATGGGSPQHF. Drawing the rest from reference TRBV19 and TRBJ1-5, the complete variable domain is DGGITQSPKYLFRKEGQNVTLSCEQNLNHDAMYWYRQDPGQGLRLIYYSQIVNDFQKGDIAEGYSVSREKKESFPLTVTSAQKNPTAFYLCASSATGGGSPQHFGDGTRLSIL.